Below are 3 T cell receptor beta chains sequenced from a single sample in a study of T cell responses to AZD1222 COVID-19 vaccine. Data came from immunoSEQ multiplex PCR; TCRdb stores just in-frame clones and leaves some out. The sample lists around 160,000 clones, about 92% occurring once. The material sequenced was peripheral blood, taken 28 days after the second AZD1222 dose. The source of these receptors is an adult who received the AZD1222 COVID-19 vaccine.

V and J are TRBV7-8 and TRBJ2-3; possible D gene TRBD1, 6 bases. Germline CDR1 reads SGHVS; CDR2 reads FQNEAQ. V lost 0 bases and J 3 bases, leaving 13 bases between the germline ends. This CDR3 is built from 16 residues. The CDR3: CASSLAQQGRTDTQYF. The CDR3 DNA is TGTGCCAGCAGCTTAGCCCAACAGGGAAGGACAGATACGCAGTATTTT.

This chain's CDR3 is CASSLVVASGGPSTDTQYF. The DNA of the CDR3 is TGTGCCAGCAGCTTAGTGGTGGCTAGCGGGGGCCCTAGCACAGATACGCAGTATTTT. The gene calls are TRBV11-2 and TRBJ2-3, with 10 bases identical to TRBD2. Germline trimming cut 1 base from V and 0 bases from J; bases unmatched to any gene: 10. The CDR3 is made up of 19 amino acids. Germline V gives CDR1 SGHAT, CDR2 FQNNGV.

This rearrangement joins TRBV18 to TRBJ1-1; 10 bases are shared with TRBD1. The V and J ends lost 4 bases and 4 bases, in that order; junction bases with no gene match: 3. Germline V gives CDR1 KGHSH, CDR2 LQKENI. The CDR3 length is 14 residues. Here the CDR3 reads CASSLGTGATEAFF. CDR3 nucleotide sequence: TGTGCCAGCTCACTCGGGACAGGGGCCACTGAAGCTTTCTTT.